This paragraph covers one T cell receptor beta chain sequence. Under the authors' procedure: Amplification of reference gene primers was used by the study to estimate nucleated cell counts. The method was immunoSEQ multiplex PCR; TCRdb's version includes in-frame clones alone and lacks a portion of them. V, J and clone size are those of that table, while D and trimming were read from the DNA. The sample includes approximately 100,000 clones, 85% to 90% of them seen just once. This record comes from a study of blood T cell repertoires in COVID-19. Study details: PBMCs, B-cell-depleted T cells, or T cells provided the cDNA or gDNA that made up the material.

V shed 6 bases and J shed 2 bases, with 17 bases lying between them. This CDR3 spans 15 amino acids. Germline V lookup: CDR1 MNHEY, CDR2 SVGEGT. This chain uses TRBV6-2 or TRBV6-3 with TRBJ2-7; maybe TRBD2 (5 bases). The clonotype comes from a human donor with acute or convalescent COVID-19. The donor label of this sample is uncertain. Sequenced sample: peripheral blood. The CDR3 loop reads CASSPGRRLPYEQYF. The DNA of the CDR3 is TGTGCCAGCAGCCCCGGACGGCGACTACCCTACGAGCAGTACTTC.